This TCR beta chain came from a study of blood T cell repertoires in COVID-19. The CDR3 consists of 14 residues. The V end lost 7 bases, the J end lost 1 base, and 13 bases lay between the germline ends. Germline assignment: CDR1 MDHEN and CDR2 SYDVKM. Profiling relied on immunoSEQ multiplex PCR, and the TCRdb table lists in-frame clones only, not all of them. The repertoire holds over 75,000 clones, roughly 90% seen once, with 1.5% in the top ten. The sequenced sample was peripheral blood. The TCR sequence derives from a human donor with active COVID-19. The donor label of this sample is uncertain. The V gene is TRBV28, the J gene TRBJ1-2; no definite D call. CDR3 amino acids: CASTRGTFNYGYTF. In DNA, the CDR3 is TGTGCCAGCACGAGAGGAACATTTAACTATGGCTACACCTTC.